This entry concerns a single T cell receptor beta chain. The target antigen is unknown. Germline V gene lookup returns CDR1 MNHEY and CDR2 SMNVEV (reference sequence). V was clipped by 5 bases and J by 2 bases; unmatched bases: 10. This CDR3 contains 17 residues. This record comes from a study of T cell responses to AZD1222 COVID-19 vaccine. Sequenced by immunoSEQ multiplex PCR; TCRdb stores in-frame clones only, minus some. The table lists 110,000 to 150,000 clones, around 90% of them singletons, with just over 3% in the top ten. Study-wide results and caveats: Repertoires in all cases were sampled only once the peak T cell response had passed.

The sequence was obtained from an adult in good health. The J gene is TRBJ2-5, the V gene TRBV27; 11 bases align to TRBD2. The sequencing used peripheral blood, collected on day 0 of AZD1222 vaccination. For the CDR3, the DNA is TGTGCCAGCAGTCTCCTTTCGGGACTAGCGGTGCAAGAGACCCAGTACTTC. Amino acid sequence: CASSLLSGLAVQETQYF.